A selection of T cell receptor beta chains follows, all from one sample in a study of blood T cells in healthy people across ages. TCRdb re-derived calls from the 5' RACE reads in MiXCR, one entry per CDR3 protein. The sample consists of roughly 550,000 distinct CDR3 sequences, around 24% of them appearing once. These records were also assigned to another study, of T cells of mothers and their children.

Sequencing used blood. The receptors come from a boy younger than 18 in good health. Each CDR3 is given with its conserved first and last residue. Fields, in order: D gene, clone size, J gene, V gene, CDR3 protein, CDR3 DNA. D genes are given only for firm matches. Not all rows give a size; the values are once, few, many and, for expanded clones, a class.

D gene: .
clone size: few
J gene: TRBJ1-5
V gene: TRBV20-1
CDR3 protein: CSASGYGDQPQHF
CDR3 DNA: TGCAGTGCTAGCGGGTACGGGGATCAGCCCCAGCATTTT

D gene: .
clone size: few
J gene: TRBJ1-2
V gene: TRBV7-9
CDR3 protein: CASSLRGGRAGYTF
CDR3 DNA: TGTGCCAGCAGCCTCCGCGGAGGGAGGGCAGGCTACACCTTC

D gene: .
clone size: .
J gene: TRBJ2-5
V gene: TRBV7-2
CDR3 protein: CASSPSSMGETQYF
CDR3 DNA: TGTGCCAGCAGCCCGTCTAGCATGGGGGAGACCCAGTACTTC

D gene: .
clone size: .
J gene: TRBJ2-7
V gene: TRBV7-8
CDR3 protein: CASSEYPGTREQYF
CDR3 DNA: TGTGCCAGCAGCGAATACCCAGGTACTCGGGAGCAGTACTTC

D gene: .
clone size: .
J gene: TRBJ2-3
V gene: TRBV15
CDR3 protein: CATSRASPSRDTQYF
CDR3 DNA: TGTGCCACCAGCAGAGCGTCACCCTCGAGAGATACGCAGTATTTT

D gene: TRBD1
clone size: few
J gene: TRBJ2-4
V gene: TRBV7-2
CDR3 protein: CASRGTEHNIQYF
CDR3 DNA: TGTGCCAGCAGAGGGACAGAGCATAACATTCAGTACTTC

D gene: TRBD1
clone size: .
J gene: TRBJ2-1
V gene: TRBV12-3/TRBV12-4
CDR3 protein: CASSGTGGSNEQFF
CDR3 DNA: TGTGCCAGCAGCGGGACAGGGGGGAGCAATGAGCAGTTCTTC

D gene: .
clone size: many
J gene: TRBJ1-5
V gene: TRBV7-9
CDR3 protein: CASSLGMGQPQHF
CDR3 DNA: TGTGCCAGCAGCTTGGGGATGGGTCAGCCCCAGCATTTT

D gene: TRBD1
clone size: .
J gene: TRBJ1-1
V gene: TRBV10-3
CDR3 protein: CAISQGGGSACF
CDR3 DNA: TGTGCCATCAGCCAGGGGGGCGGTTCCGCTTGCTTT

D gene: TRBD1
clone size: .
J gene: TRBJ1-6
V gene: TRBV14
CDR3 protein: CTSSPRQGNSPLHF
CDR3 DNA: TGTACCAGCAGCCCCCGACAGGGTAATTCACCCCTCCACTTT

D gene: TRBD1
clone size: few
J gene: TRBJ1-3
V gene: TRBV28
CDR3 protein: CASSLSGTGGNTIYF
CDR3 DNA: TGTGCCAGCAGTTTATCCGGGACAGGGGGAAACACCATATATTTT

D gene: .
clone size: few
J gene: TRBJ1-1
V gene: TRBV6-6
CDR3 protein: CASSTFNTEAFF
CDR3 DNA: TGTGCCAGCAGTACCTTTAACACTGAAGCTTTCTTT

D gene: TRBD1
clone size: few
J gene: TRBJ1-1
V gene: TRBV12-3/TRBV12-4
CDR3 protein: CASSPGQGVSTEAFF
CDR3 DNA: TGTGCCAGCAGTCCGGGACAGGGCGTTTCAACTGAAGCTTTCTTT

D gene: .
clone size: .
J gene: TRBJ1-5
V gene: TRBV28
CDR3 protein: CASRNPNRPQHF
CDR3 DNA: TGTGCCAGCAGGAATCCCAATCGGCCCCAGCATTTT

D gene: TRBD1
clone size: .
J gene: TRBJ2-2
V gene: TRBV12-3/TRBV12-4
CDR3 protein: CASSPQGDTGELVF
CDR3 DNA: TGTGCCAGCAGTCCTCAGGGGGACACCGGGGAGCTGGTTTTT

D gene: .
clone size: .
J gene: TRBJ2-7
V gene: TRBV28
CDR3 protein: CASRWTSSYEQYF
CDR3 DNA: TGTGCCAGCAGGTGGACATCCTCCTACGAGCAGTACTTC

D gene: .
clone size: few
J gene: TRBJ1-1
V gene: TRBV13
CDR3 protein: CASSGGRRTEAFF
CDR3 DNA: TGTGCCAGCAGCGGAGGGAGGAGGACTGAAGCTTTCTTT

D gene: TRBD2
clone size: .
J gene: TRBJ2-5
V gene: TRBV20-1
CDR3 protein: CSGAGGRRQETQYF
CDR3 DNA: TGCAGTGGGGCGGGCGGGAGGAGACAAGAGACCCAGTACTTC

D gene: .
clone size: .
J gene: TRBJ2-5
V gene: TRBV9
CDR3 protein: CASSIEGIQETQYF
CDR3 DNA: TGTGCCAGCAGCATTGAAGGGATCCAAGAGACCCAGTACTTC

D gene: TRBD1
clone size: .
J gene: TRBJ1-2
V gene: TRBV27
CDR3 protein: CASSLRDRGGYTF
CDR3 DNA: TGTGCCAGCAGTTTACGGGACAGGGGAGGCTACACCTTC

D gene: .
clone size: few
J gene: TRBJ2-5
V gene: TRBV28
CDR3 protein: CASVTWAAGAQETQYF
CDR3 DNA: TGTGCCAGCGTTACGTGGGCGGCGGGGGCCCAAGAGACCCAGTACTTC

D gene: .
clone size: .
J gene: TRBJ1-2
V gene: TRBV30
CDR3 protein: CAWTRGIANYGYTF
CDR3 DNA: TGTGCCTGGACAAGGGGGATAGCTAACTATGGCTACACCTTC

D gene: TRBD1
clone size: few
J gene: TRBJ2-5
V gene: TRBV2
CDR3 protein: CASIIRGRGETQYF
CDR3 DNA: TGTGCCAGCATTATCAGGGGGCGAGGGGAGACCCAGTACTTC

D gene: .
clone size: .
J gene: TRBJ2-2
V gene: TRBV7-9
CDR3 protein: CASSWRANTGELLF
CDR3 DNA: TGTGCCAGCAGCTGGCGTGCGAACACCGGGGAGCTGCTTTTT

D gene: TRBD2
clone size: .
J gene: TRBJ2-2
V gene: TRBV28
CDR3 protein: CASRPGLAGVRGTGELFF
CDR3 DNA: TGTGCCAGCAGGCCGGGACTAGCGGGAGTTAGGGGCACCGGGGAGCTGTTTTTT

D gene: TRBD2
clone size: .
J gene: TRBJ2-7
V gene: TRBV2
CDR3 protein: CASSDEGGDEQYF
CDR3 DNA: TGTGCCAGCAGTGACGAGGGAGGGGACGAGCAGTACTTC

D gene: .
clone size: .
J gene: TRBJ2-7
V gene: TRBV25-1
CDR3 protein: CASRILYGGREQSF
CDR3 DNA: TGTGCCAGCAGAATCCTCTACGGGGGCCGAGAGCAGTCCTTC

D gene: .
clone size: few
J gene: TRBJ2-7
V gene: TRBV7-9
CDR3 protein: CASSNPTWGYEQYF
CDR3 DNA: TGTGCCAGCAGCAACCCCACTTGGGGCTACGAGCAGTACTTC

D gene: .
clone size: .
J gene: TRBJ1-2
V gene: TRBV24-1
CDR3 protein: CATSDGGTYGYTF
CDR3 DNA: TGTGCCACCAGTGACGGCGGGACATATGGCTACACCTTC

D gene: TRBD1
clone size: .
J gene: TRBJ1-4
V gene: TRBV28
CDR3 protein: CASNRQGAVEKLFF
CDR3 DNA: TGTGCCAGCAACCGACAGGGGGCTGTTGAAAAACTGTTTTTT

D gene: .
clone size: .
J gene: TRBJ2-1
V gene: TRBV29-1
CDR3 protein: CSVGSLGANYEQFF
CDR3 DNA: TGCAGCGTTGGTTCATTGGGGGCAAATTATGAGCAGTTCTTC

D gene: TRBD2
clone size: few
J gene: TRBJ2-2
V gene: TRBV5-1
CDR3 protein: CASSLAGGKNTGELFF
CDR3 DNA: TGCGCCAGCAGCTTGGCGGGAGGGAAGAACACCGGGGAGCTGTTTTTT

D gene: .
clone size: few
J gene: TRBJ2-3
V gene: TRBV7-2
CDR3 protein: CASSLVGVAGTDTQYF
CDR3 DNA: TGTGCCAGCAGCTTAGTAGGCGTGGCGGGCACAGATACGCAGTATTTT

D gene: .
clone size: .
J gene: TRBJ2-1
V gene: TRBV6-1
CDR3 protein: CASSGSRNYNEQFF
CDR3 DNA: TGTGCCAGCAGTGGATCGCGGAACTACAATGAGCAGTTCTTC

D gene: .
clone size: many
J gene: TRBJ2-5
V gene: TRBV5-1
CDR3 protein: CASSFSGDMQETQYF
CDR3 DNA: TGCGCCAGCAGCTTTTCGGGGGATATGCAAGAGACCCAGTACTTC

D gene: .
clone size: few
J gene: TRBJ2-7
V gene: TRBV4-3
CDR3 protein: CASSQDLGSSYEQYF
CDR3 DNA: TGCGCCAGCAGCCAAGATCTTGGTAGCAGCTACGAGCAGTACTTC

D gene: .
clone size: .
J gene: TRBJ2-2
V gene: TRBV7-9
CDR3 protein: CASSHGLDTGELFF
CDR3 DNA: TGTGCCAGCAGCCACGGACTCGACACCGGGGAGCTGTTTTTT

D gene: .
clone size: .
J gene: TRBJ1-1
V gene: TRBV7-9
CDR3 protein: CASSLQGRGAFF
CDR3 DNA: TGTGCCAGCAGCTTACAGGGGCGGGGAGCTTTCTTT

D gene: .
clone size: few
J gene: TRBJ1-2
V gene: TRBV6-5
CDR3 protein: CASRKTVWSNYGHTF
CDR3 DNA: TGTGCCAGCAGAAAGACGGTATGGTCCAACTATGGCCACACCTTC

D gene: TRBD2
clone size: .
J gene: TRBJ2-1
V gene: TRBV29-1
CDR3 protein: CSVGRLAGADNEQFF
CDR3 DNA: TGCAGCGTTGGCCGTCTAGCGGGGGCGGACAATGAGCAGTTCTTC

D gene: .
clone size: .
J gene: TRBJ2-7
V gene: TRBV29-1
CDR3 protein: CSVLENSYEQYF
CDR3 DNA: TGCAGCGTCCTGGAAAACTCCTACGAGCAGTACTTC

D gene: .
clone size: .
J gene: TRBJ2-1
V gene: TRBV7-8
CDR3 protein: CASSLYPLNEQFF
CDR3 DNA: TGTGCCAGCAGCTTATACCCTCTCAATGAGCAGTTCTTC

D gene: .
clone size: few
J gene: TRBJ2-7
V gene: TRBV7-9
CDR3 protein: CASSSRGRAYEQYF
CDR3 DNA: TGTGCCAGCAGCTCGCGGGGCAGGGCCTACGAGCAGTACTTC

D gene: TRBD1
clone size: few
J gene: TRBJ2-5
V gene: TRBV7-2
CDR3 protein: CASSTAGTDMSQTQYF
CDR3 DNA: TGTGCCAGCAGCACGGCCGGGACAGATATGTCGCAGACCCAGTACTTC

D gene: .
clone size: .
J gene: TRBJ1-1
V gene: TRBV5-1
CDR3 protein: CASSFSVSGNTEAFF
CDR3 DNA: TGCGCCAGCAGCTTTAGTGTTTCCGGGAACACTGAAGCTTTCTTT

D gene: TRBD1
clone size: few
J gene: TRBJ1-4
V gene: TRBV4-3
CDR3 protein: CASSQDFGTGGAVGEKLFF
CDR3 DNA: TGCGCCAGCAGCCAAGATTTCGGGACAGGGGGCGCCGTGGGGGAAAAACTGTTTTTT

D gene: .
clone size: .
J gene: TRBJ2-2
V gene: TRBV29-1
CDR3 protein: CSVGQNTGELFF
CDR3 DNA: TGCAGCGTTGGACAAAACACCGGGGAGCTGTTTTTT

D gene: .
clone size: few
J gene: TRBJ2-7
V gene: TRBV2
CDR3 protein: CASSEFRVGSYEQYF
CDR3 DNA: TGTGCCAGCAGTGAATTCAGGGTAGGGTCCTACGAGCAGTACTTC

D gene: .
clone size: .
J gene: TRBJ2-7
V gene: TRBV4-1
CDR3 protein: CASSQSWGSYEQYF
CDR3 DNA: TGCGCCAGCAGCCAATCCTGGGGTTCCTACGAGCAGTACTTC

D gene: .
clone size: many
J gene: TRBJ2-5
V gene: TRBV5-1
CDR3 protein: CASRNQETQYF
CDR3 DNA: TGCGCCAGCCGGAATCAGGAGACCCAGTACTTC

D gene: TRBD1
clone size: few
J gene: TRBJ2-7
V gene: TRBV5-1
CDR3 protein: CASSSTGTNEQYF
CDR3 DNA: TGCGCCAGCAGCTCGACAGGGACAAACGAGCAGTACTTC

D gene: .
clone size: few
J gene: TRBJ1-2
V gene: TRBV28
CDR3 protein: CASSLRPGYGYTF
CDR3 DNA: TGTGCCAGCAGTTTACGGCCGGGCTATGGCTACACCTTC

D gene: .
clone size: .
J gene: TRBJ1-2
V gene: TRBV6-2/TRBV6-3
CDR3 protein: CASSRDGNYGYTF
CDR3 DNA: TGTGCCAGCAGCCGCGACGGCAACTATGGCTACACCTTC

D gene: TRBD1
clone size: few
J gene: TRBJ1-1
V gene: TRBV18
CDR3 protein: CASSPAPGQWRGAEAFF
CDR3 DNA: TGTGCCAGCTCACCTGCACCGGGACAGTGGAGGGGGGCTGAAGCTTTCTTT

D gene: TRBD2
clone size: few
J gene: TRBJ2-5
V gene: TRBV6-2/TRBV6-3
CDR3 protein: CATELAGNIETQYF
CDR3 DNA: TGTGCCACCGAACTAGCGGGAAATATAGAGACCCAGTACTTC

D gene: TRBD1
clone size: few
J gene: TRBJ1-4
V gene: TRBV27
CDR3 protein: CASSRWTGQDEKLFF
CDR3 DNA: TGTGCCAGCAGTCGTTGGACAGGGCAGGACGAAAAACTGTTTTTT

D gene: .
clone size: .
J gene: TRBJ1-2
V gene: TRBV28
CDR3 protein: CASNVALGVRGNYGYTF
CDR3 DNA: TGTGCCAGCAACGTCGCGCTGGGGGTTCGGGGTAACTATGGCTACACCTTC